The following is a T cell receptor beta chain sequence with its context. This clonotype was observed a handful of times. The clone's antigen remains unknown. Base qualities are not provided; no much larger clone lies one nucleotide away. Stable Graves' hyperthyroidism was defined as the absence of progression to ophthalmopathy over 18 months of follow-up. The hyperthyroidism patients were between 18 and 65 years old and newly diagnosed, with a disease duration of less than 2 months. The study excluded patients with uncontrolled infections, other autoimmune diseases, pregnancy or lactation. Diagnoses were established on the basis of clinical symptoms, serum thyroxine and TRAb, thyroid ultrasound, and orbital computed tomography. Ficoll-Paque density gradient centrifugation was used to isolate PBMCs from about 9 ml of fresh peripheral blood. Trizol reagent was used to extract total RNA, and RNA quality was then checked on an Agilent 2100 Bioanalyzer.

TCR beta CDR3 regions were amplified from RNA transcripts. For the first round of RT-PCR on the TCR CDR3, the HTBI primer set was used together with the Qiagen OneStep RT-PCR kit. The libraries were constructed in a second round of multiplex PCR and then size-selected and purified. Libraries were sequenced paired-end with 100 bp reads on an Illumina HiSeq2000. In the original analysis: SOAPnuke was used to process the raw data, throwing out any read that contained adapters or uncalled bases, had a mean Phred below 15, or lacked an exact constant-primer or identifier match. High-quality paired reads were merged using COPE v1.2.5, and each unique nucleotide sequence was defined as a clonotype. Clonotypes were aligned to IMGT TRBV, TRBD and TRBJ reference segments using MiTCR v1.1. The analysis included only V-J combinations with a frequency above 0.0001, which together covered approximately 99% of the repertoires. A TCS score was defined as the ratio between F50 (clonal expansion) and ExV (chaos), using BLOSUM62-based TCRdist between CDR3 peptides within each V-J. Welch's t-statistics and random forest reduced fewer than 550 V-J features to 13, which were used in a naive Bayes classifier (R e1071). Clones were called with MiXCR by TCRdb after fastp trimmed the public reads at Q25, and only in-frame beta chains were retained. Merged by CDR3 protein, the rows form single entries marked with the most common genes and DNA. These V and J calls are TCRdb output, not the study's own analysis. Within this sample are approximately 740,000 distinct CDR3 sequences, with about 14% of them counted one time only. The ten largest clones capture about 9.4% of the sample.

CDR1 and CDR2 (MDHEN, SYDVKM) derive from the germline V gene. Including the terminal cysteine and phenylalanine, the CDR3 comprises 13 residues. Here the CDR3 DNA is all that survives: 39 bases in frame from base 1. V lost 8 bases and J lost 6 bases; the stretch between them is 11 bases long. The data are from a study of T cells in Graves' hyperthyroidism and ophthalmopathy (dated by TCRdb to between 2017 and 2020). A note on the overall study: Peripheral blood samples were taken at the time of initial diagnosis, prior to any treatment. TCR V-J signatures able to tell the groups apart were searched for in a discovery cohort of around 95 patients, of whom roughly 42 had Graves' ophthalmopathy and about 60 had stable Graves' hyperthyroidism. Whether ophthalmopathy could be predicted prospectively was tested in an independent validation cohort made up of roughly 19 hyperthyroidism patients plus 17 patients who later progressed to ophthalmopathy. The 100 discovery patients were randomly divided into training and test sets at a 7:3 ratio. The paper reports TCR Vbeta CDR3 sequencing of roughly 140 peripheral blood samples: over 40 ophthalmopathy, over 70 hyperthyroidism and around 17 progressor patients. Once sampling was done, hyperthyroidism patients were given methimazole at a starting dose of 30 mg daily, whereas ophthalmopathy patients were given high-dose intravenous methylprednisolone. In several Graves' hyperthyroidism patients, the study also compared T-cell repertoires from thyroid tissue with T-cell repertoires from blood. What the research found in general, with its limitations: Sample size was not statistically predetermined, and investigators were not blinded to group allocation. In cross-validation, a model built on a 13 V-J signature told ophthalmopathy apart from stable hyperthyroidism with 85% to 90% sensitivity and about 81% specificity, and in testing the same model reached 80%/75%. In validation, the model predicted progression to ophthalmopathy with roughly 70% sensitivity and about 72% specificity, a median of roughly seven months before onset. Blood samples also contained most of the expanded thyroid clonotypes (frequency above 0.001), which suggests that blood repertoires may reflect thyroid immune responses.

The TCR originated in a woman younger than 35 with Graves' hyperthyroidism. Sequencing was done on a sample of blood. The chain employs TRBV28 and TRBJ1-6; the best D guess is TRBD1, with 5 bases matching. The CDR3 in this case is CASVKRGNSPLHF. The bases read TGTGCCAGCGTGAAAAGGGGTAATTCACCCCTCCACTTT.